A single sample is the source of the 6 T cell receptor beta chains below, sequenced in a study of blood T cell repertoires in COVID-19. Measured with immunoSEQ multiplex PCR; TCRdb has only the in-frame clones, and not every one. The sample lists about 36,000 clones; 70% to 80% were seen once. The sample taken for sequencing was peripheral blood. Source of these receptors: a man between 60 and 70 years old with active COVID-19.

This clone occurred a few times. The chain combines TRBV6-5 with TRBJ1-1; D is undetermined. The V and J ends lost 7 bases and 8 bases respectively, with 11 bases between them. The CDR3 totals 11 residues. Germline lookup yields CDR1 MNHEY and CDR2 SVGAGI. CDR3 sequence: CASTPGPEAFF. The CDR3 DNA sequence: TGTGCCAGCACCCCAGGCCCCGAAGCTTTCTTT.

The V call is TRBV28, the J call TRBJ1-1, with D unresolved. The length of the CDR3 is 14 residues. V was shortened by 4 bases and J by 3 bases, with 12 bases between the two germline ends. Looked up from germline, CDR1 is MDHEN and CDR2 is SYDVKM. The CDR3 protein is CASSSPSRDTEAFF. The CDR3 DNA reads as TGTGCCAGCAGTTCCCCGTCCCGAGACACTGAAGCTTTCTTT.

In its sample, this clone was seen a few times. CDR3 sequence: CASSPGQGLGETQYF. The CDR3, as DNA: TGTGCCAGCAGCCCGGGACAGGGGTTGGGGGAGACCCAGTACTTC. The chain combines TRBV11-3 with TRBJ2-5; 10 bases agree with TRBD1. CDR1 is SGHNT, CDR2 YENEEA, per germline. The CDR3 runs 15 residues. V lost 5 bases, J lost 5 bases, and 8 bases stayed unmatched.

The V and J genes are TRBV12-3 or TRBV12-4 and TRBJ2-5, with 9 bases fitting TRBD1. The length of the CDR3 is 12 residues. V gave up 8 bases and J gave up 6 bases; unmatched junction bases: 4. CDR3 loop: CASGGQGKTQYF. The CDR3 DNA reads as TGTGCCAGCGGGGGACAGGGTAAGACCCAGTACTTC.

The chain is built from TRBV27 and TRBJ2-5; TRBD2 aligns across 7 bases. CDR1 and CDR2 (germline): MNHEY, SMNVEV (reference sequence). V dropped 5 bases and J dropped 9; count of bases not matched to a gene: 6. The CDR3 is 12 amino acids. In nucleotides, the CDR3 is TGTGCCAGCAGTCTGGGTGGGAGGGCCCAGTACTTC. As protein: CASSLGGRAQYF.

V gene TRBV30 combines with J gene TRBJ2-7; 8 nucleotides align to TRBD2. V shed 3 bases, J shed 0 bases, and the junction held 4 bases outside the gene matches. CDR3 length: 14 residues. CDR1 is GTSNPN and CDR2 is SVGIG in the germline V gene (reference sequence). The CDR3 sequence: CAWRAGAFSYEQYF. The CDR3 coding sequence is TGTGCCTGGAGAGCGGGGGCTTTCTCCTACGAGCAGTACTTC.